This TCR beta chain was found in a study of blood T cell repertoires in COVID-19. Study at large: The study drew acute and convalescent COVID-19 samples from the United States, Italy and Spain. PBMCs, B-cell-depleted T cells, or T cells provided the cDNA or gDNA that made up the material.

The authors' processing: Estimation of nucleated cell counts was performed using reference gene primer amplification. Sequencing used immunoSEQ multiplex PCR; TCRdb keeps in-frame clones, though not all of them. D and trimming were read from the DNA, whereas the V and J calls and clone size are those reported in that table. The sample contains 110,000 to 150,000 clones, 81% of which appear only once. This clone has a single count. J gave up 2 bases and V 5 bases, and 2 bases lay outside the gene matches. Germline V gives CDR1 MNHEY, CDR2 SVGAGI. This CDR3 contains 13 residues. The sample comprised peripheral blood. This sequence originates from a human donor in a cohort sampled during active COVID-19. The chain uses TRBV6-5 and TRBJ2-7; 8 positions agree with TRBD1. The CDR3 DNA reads TGTGCCAGCAGTCGACAGGGGCCCTACGAGCAGTACTTC. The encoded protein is CASSRQGPYEQYF.